This T cell receptor beta chain was identified in a study of T cell clonality in common variable immunodeficiency. Study-wide results and caveats: CVID subjects showed higher TCRbeta clonality than healthy controls. What drives increased CVID clonality needs T cell subpopulation sequencing. CVID subjects shared fewer TCRbeta clones than healthy controls did.

This CDR3 contains 14 residues. Trimming removed 2 bases from V and 4 bases from J, with 11 bases in between. Germline values: CDR1 SGHTA, CDR2 FQGNSA. Profiled with immunoSEQ multiplex PCR; TCRdb holds only in-frame clones, not every one. The repertoire yields about 39,000 clones, none seen only once; the top ten contain approximately 2.8%. This clone was seen repeatedly, ten times or more. What it binds is not known. The missing CDR3 end, 3 residues past where the read stops, is filled in from the germline J gene. The receptor comes from a person aged 18 to 75 in good health. V and J are TRBV7-2 and TRBJ1-1; possible D gene TRBD1, 5 bases. Material for sequencing was peripheral blood mononuclear cells. The CDR3 DNA, read in part, is TGTGCCAGCAGCTTACTAGGGGTCGGCACTGAA. Protein product: CASSLLGVGTE. The entire CDR3 sequence reads CASSLLGVGTEAFF.